This T cell receptor (beta chain) was obtained from a study of blood T cell repertoires in COVID-19. The wider study: The United States, Italy and Spain supplied acute and convalescent COVID-19 samples. Nucleic acid was either cDNA or gDNA, and it came from T cells, B-cell-depleted T cells, or PBMCs.

Original data processing: Scientists estimated how many nucleated cells there were by amplifying reference gene primers. This table comes from immunoSEQ multiplex PCR, and its TCRdb copy is limited to in-frame clones, with some not included. V and J calls and clone size are those listed in that table; D and trimming were worked out from the DNA. Counted here are under 100,000 clones, over 75% occurring once; the ten biggest clones make up roughly 23%. This clone occurred once. The CDR3 loop spans 17 amino acids. In germline, CDR1 is SGHTA, CDR2 FQGNSA. The J segment lost 4 bases and the V segment lost 1 base, leaving 8 bases of the junction unmatched.

The material sequenced was peripheral blood. The chain carries TRBV7-2 and TRBJ2-5, with 11 bases aligning to TRBD1. The source is an elderly man with active or convalescent COVID-19. CDR3 bases: TGTGCCAGCAGCTTAGGGACAGGGGGCCGACCTACAGAGACCCAGTACTTC. Amino acids: CASSLGTGGRPTETQYF.